The 13 T cell receptor beta chains given below trace back to one sample, sequenced in a study of T cells in Graves' hyperthyroidism and ophthalmopathy. Regions amplified from RNA transcripts were the TCR beta CDR3 regions. Primed by the HTBI set, a first-round RT-PCR was run on the TCR CDR3. Each CDR3 protein is one row after TCRdb ran MiXCR on the multiplex PCR reads. The table has 300,000 to 450,000 distinct CDR3 sequences, roughly 14% seen once. Material: blood. All receptors derive from a woman in her 30s with Graves' ophthalmopathy.

This clonotype was counted ten times or more. The chain joins TRBV4-1 to TRBJ2-4; 8 bases agree with TRBD1. The CDR3 consists of 16 residues. The germline V gene encodes CDR1 MGHRA and CDR2 YSYEKL. Trimming removed 2 bases from V and 9 bases from J; junction bases left unmatched: 12. Here the CDR3 reads CASSQQEQGARGIQYF. The CDR3 DNA reads as TGCGCCAGCAGCCAACAGGAGCAGGGGGCGCGGGGCATTCAGTACTTC.

This clonotype was observed many times. CDR3 DNA: TGCAGTGCTAGCGGGGGCTACACAGATACGCAGTATTTT. This translates into CSASGGYTDTQYF. The V and J genes are TRBV20-1 and TRBJ2-3; perhaps D is TRBD1 or TRBD2 (6 bases each). This CDR3 comprises 13 residues. CDR1 is DFQATT and CDR2 is SNEGSKA in the germline V gene (reference sequence). V lost 3 bases, J lost 2 bases, and 9 bases lay in between.

This clonotype was seen ten or more times. This chain connects TRBV28 to TRBJ2-7; D ambiguous. V was cut by 3 bases and J by 3 bases, with 12 bases left in between. Germline V lookup: CDR1 MDHEN, CDR2 SYDVKM. The CDR3 has 14 amino acids. CDR3 coding DNA: TGTGCCAGCAGTTTCGGCAGGTTCGTCTACGAGCAGTACTTC. Its translation: CASSFGRFVYEQYF.

This clonotype was counted between two and nine times. The rearrangement uses TRBV27 and TRBJ2-1; 10 bases align to TRBD1. Losses at the gene ends were 0 bases for V and 10 bases for J; bases not matched to a gene: 6. The CDR3 has 15 residues. Germline values: CDR1 MNHEY, CDR2 SMNVEV (reference sequence). The CDR3 DNA follows: TGTGCCAGCAGTTTATCGGGGACAGGGGCCCGGGAGCAGTTCTTC. This codes for CASSLSGTGAREQFF.

In its sample, this clonotype was seen many times. The rearrangement joins TRBV6-1 to TRBJ1-1, with a tentative D call TRBD1 (6 bases). CDR3 length equals 13 residues. With 4 bases removed from V and 3 bases from J, the gap between germline ends came to 9 bases. Germline V lookup: CDR1 MNHNS, CDR2 SASEGT. In nucleotides, the CDR3 is TGTGCCAGCAGTGTCTGGGGGCACACTGAAGCTTTCTTT. It is translated as CASSVWGHTEAFF.

This clonotype appeared many times. The chain couples TRBV12-3 or TRBV12-4 to TRBJ2-2, with 7 nucleotides matching TRBD1. The trim removed 6 bases at V and 2 bases at J, leaving 6 bases unmatched. The length of the CDR3 is 15 residues. CDR3 DNA: TGTGCCAGCAGGCGACAGGGTCTTAACACCGGGGAGCTGTTTTTT. This sequence encodes CASRRQGLNTGELFF.

The chain couples TRBV3-1 to TRBJ2-3; 9 bases are a match to TRBD2. J lost 1 base, V lost 0 bases, and 5 bases had no gene match. This CDR3 spans 17 amino acids. CDR1 and CDR2 (germline): LGHDT, YNNKEL (reference sequence). This chain's CDR3 is CASSQELAGAGTDTQYF. CDR3 in DNA: TGTGCCAGCAGCCAAGAATTAGCGGGGGCAGGCACAGATACGCAGTATTTT.

In this sample, this clonotype turned up many times. This chain links TRBV27 with TRBJ1-1; the D gene is possibly TRBD1 (6 bases). This CDR3 is 14 amino acids long. The germline CDR1 and CDR2 sequences are MNHEY and SMNVEV (reference sequence). Trimming took off 7 bases at V and 1 base at J, with 13 bases between the two ends. This CDR3 reads CASTHGGRNTEAFF. The CDR3 DNA follows: TGTGCCAGCACCCATGGGGGCCGGAACACTGAAGCTTTCTTT.

This clonotype was observed many times. This chain joins TRBV20-1 and TRBJ2-7, with 8 bases aligning to TRBD2. The V segment lost 1 base and the J segment 2 bases; nucleotides outside the gene matches: 13. Germline CDR1 and CDR2: DFQATT and SNEGSKA (reference sequence). CDR3 length: 17 residues. This chain's CDR3 is CSARVEVGSGVPYEQYF. The CDR3 DNA reads TGCAGTGCTAGAGTTGAGGTTGGTAGCGGGGTGCCCTACGAGCAGTACTTC.

The chain couples TRBV6-4 to TRBJ1-2; TRBD1 aligns across 11 bases. Germline CDR1 and CDR2: MRHNA and SNTAGT. The CDR3 is 16 residues long. After removal of 0 bases from V and 6 bases from J, the junction contained 6 bases not matched to a gene. DNA for the CDR3: TGTGCCAGCAGTGACTCGATGGACAGGGGGCTGGATGGCTACACCTTC. Protein product: CASSDSMDRGLDGYTF.

This clonotype was seen ten or more times. V usage is TRBV18 and J usage is TRBJ2-1; D perhaps matches TRBD2 (7 bases). In germline, CDR1 is KGHSH, CDR2 LQKENI. CDR3 size: 15 residues. V gave up 3 bases and J gave up 7 bases, with 16 bases separating them. This CDR3 reads CASSPPGGRGNEQFF. The CDR3 DNA sequence: TGTGCCAGCTCACCGCCCGGGGGGCGGGGAAATGAGCAGTTCTTC. Drawing the rest from reference TRBV18 and TRBJ2-1, the complete variable domain is NAGVMQNPRHLVRRRGQEARLRCSPMKGHSHVYWYRQLPEEGLKFMVYLQKENIIDESGMPKERFSAEFPKEGPSILRIQQVVRGDSAAYFCASSPPGGRGNEQFFGPGTRLTVL.

This clonotype appeared many times. The chain joins TRBV12-3 or TRBV12-4 to TRBJ1-2; weak D call: TRBD1 (5 bases). V was trimmed by 5 bases and J by 0 bases, leaving 16 bases between them. The CDR3 has 16 amino acids. The CDR3 DNA follows: TGTGCCAGCAGTCAATACACCCCGACAGCTAACTATGGCTACACCTTC. Its translation: CASSQYTPTANYGYTF.

This clonotype was counted at least ten times. The J gene is TRBJ2-5, the V gene TRBV20-1; TRBD2 is a possible D gene (5 bases). The V end lost 2 bases, the J end lost 1 base, and 14 bases lay between the germline ends. This CDR3 region has 15 residues. CDR1 DFQATT and CDR2 SNEGSKA come from the germline V gene (reference sequence). CDR3: CSARRQGRGQETQYF. CDR3 sequence (DNA): TGCAGTGCTAGAAGGCAAGGACGGGGCCAAGAGACCCAGTACTTC.